These T cell receptor beta chains were read from a single sample in a study of T cell responses to AZD1222 COVID-19 vaccine. Sequencing was performed with immunoSEQ multiplex PCR; in TCRdb, only in-frame clones are kept and a portion is missing. The data show 120,000 or so clones, 91% seen once. The specimen was peripheral blood, collected on day 0 of AZD1222 vaccination. Every receptor here comes from an adult in good health. Each CDR3 is given with its conserved first and last residue. The D gene is left open where the match is weak. Clone size is not always given. Where it is, it says once, few, many or a class for expanded clones.

size: .; V: TRBV11-1; J: TRBJ1-2; D: TRBD1; CDR3: CASSPAGQGEYYGYTF; DNA: TGTGCCAGCAGCCCCGCCGGACAGGGGGAGTACTATGGCTACACCTTC
size: .; V: TRBV5-6; J: TRBJ1-4; D: .; CDR3: CASSFTLGSEKLFF; DNA: TGTGCCAGCAGCTTTACCTTGGGATCCGAAAAACTGTTTTTT
size: .; V: TRBV10-3; J: TRBJ1-2; D: .; CDR3: CAISESTEKGYGYTF; DNA: TGTGCCATCAGTGAGTCTACGGAGAAGGGCTATGGCTACACCTTC
size: .; V: TRBV24-1; J: TRBJ1-2; D: TRBD1; CDR3: CATSDITTGSSYTF; DNA: TGTGCCACCAGTGATATAACGACAGGGAGTAGCTACACCTTC
size: once; V: TRBV7-9; J: TRBJ2-5; D: .; CDR3: CASEEGNGETQYF; DNA: TGTGCCAGCGAAGAGGGGAACGGGGAGACCCAGTACTTC
size: .; V: TRBV10-3; J: TRBJ2-3; D: TRBD2; CDR3: CAISETSAYTDTQYF; DNA: TGTGCCATCAGTGAAACTAGCGCCTACACAGATACGCAGTATTTT
size: .; V: TRBV7-6; J: TRBJ1-4; D: .; CDR3: CASSFLGARGALSEKLFF; DNA: TGTGCCAGCAGCTTTCTCGGGGCGAGGGGCGCGTTATCCGAAAAACTGTTTTTT
size: .; V: TRBV7-9; J: TRBJ2-1; D: .; CDR3: CASSPTAYNEQFF; DNA: TGTGCCAGCAGCCCGACAGCATACAATGAGCAGTTCTTC
size: .; V: TRBV3-1/TRBV3-2; J: TRBJ2-1; D: .; CDR3: CASSHLSNEQFF; DNA: TGTGCCAGCAGTCACTTAAGCAATGAGCAGTTCTTC
size: .; V: TRBV9; J: TRBJ2-7; D: TRBD2; CDR3: CASSVAGTSGIGVSNEQYF; DNA: TGTGCCAGCAGCGTAGCTGGGACTAGCGGGATTGGGGTTAGCAACGAGCAGTACTTC
size: once; V: TRBV5-1; J: TRBJ1-1; D: .; CDR3: CASSLRGGDTEAFF; DNA: TGCGCCAGCAGCTTGAGGGGCGGGGACACTGAAGCTTTCTTT
size: .; V: TRBV6-5; J: TRBJ1-1; D: .; CDR3: CASSYGAGREAFF; DNA: TGTGCCAGCAGTTACGGGGCAGGACGCGAAGCTTTCTTT
size: .; V: TRBV2; J: TRBJ1-5; D: .; CDR3: CATWPGEANQPQHF; DNA: TGTGCCACCTGGCCAGGGGAAGCCAATCAGCCCCAGCATTTT
size: .; V: TRBV28; J: TRBJ2-7; D: .; CDR3: CAAKGGDIGSAYEQYF; DNA: TGTGCCGCAAAGGGGGGAGACATCGGGTCTGCCTACGAGCAGTACTTC
size: .; V: TRBV6-5; J: TRBJ1-1; D: .; CDR3: CASSYSPGDTEAFF; DNA: TGTGCCAGCAGTTACTCGCCAGGGGACACTGAAGCTTTCTTT
size: .; V: TRBV27; J: TRBJ1-6; D: TRBD1; CDR3: CASSLYRGYNSPLHF; DNA: TGTGCCAGCAGCCTTTACAGGGGTTATAATTCACCCCTCCACTTT
size: .; V: TRBV15; J: TRBJ1-2; D: .; CDR3: CATSSENYGYTF; DNA: TGTGCCACCAGCTCGGAAAACTATGGCTACACCTTC
size: .; V: TRBV7-3; J: TRBJ2-7; D: TRBD2; CDR3: CASSPNGGGYEQYF; DNA: TGTGCCAGCAGCCCCAACGGCGGGGGCTACGAGCAGTACTTC
size: .; V: TRBV3-1/TRBV3-2; J: TRBJ2-2; D: .; CDR3: CASSLGHLLSGELFF; DNA: TGTGCCAGCAGCCTCGGCCACCTACTATCCGGGGAGCTGTTTTTT
size: .; V: TRBV27; J: TRBJ1-6; D: .; CDR3: CASNTWEGLSSYNSPLHF; DNA: TGTGCCAGCAACACCTGGGAAGGTCTTAGCTCCTATAATTCACCCCTCCACTTT
size: .; V: TRBV5-1; J: TRBJ2-3; D: TRBD2; CDR3: CASSLGWGLAGRTDTQYF; DNA: TGCGCCAGCAGCTTGGGGTGGGGACTAGCGGGACGCACAGATACGCAGTATTTT
size: .; V: TRBV11-2; J: TRBJ1-6; D: TRBD1; CDR3: CASSSTGGVSPLHF; DNA: TGTGCCAGCAGCAGCACAGGGGGGGTTTCACCCCTCCACTTT
size: .; V: TRBV6-5; J: TRBJ1-2; D: TRBD1; CDR3: CASSYLQGAGYGYTF; DNA: TGTGCCAGCAGTTACTTACAGGGGGCTGGCTATGGCTACACCTTC
size: once; V: TRBV16; J: TRBJ2-7; D: .; CDR3: CASSQSAEGYEQYF; DNA: TGTGCCAGCAGCCAATCTGCGGAGGGCTACGAGCAGTACTTC
size: .; V: TRBV19; J: TRBJ1-6; D: .; CDR3: CASAFGDGIGSPLHF; DNA: TGTGCCAGTGCATTCGGTGATGGGATCGGTTCACCCCTCCACTTT
size: .; V: TRBV11-2; J: TRBJ1-6; D: .; CDR3: CASSSSLTLNSPLHF; DNA: TGTGCCAGCAGCTCCAGCCTGACCCTTAATTCACCCCTCCACTTT
size: .; V: TRBV28; J: TRBJ1-6; D: .; CDR3: CASTTAGTLLHF; DNA: TGTGCCAGCACAACAGCGGGTACACTACTCCACTTT
size: .; V: TRBV3-1/TRBV3-2; J: TRBJ2-7; D: .; CDR3: CASSRNTPSGHPEQYF; DNA: TGTGCCAGCAGCCGTAACACCCCTTCGGGACACCCCGAGCAGTACTTC
size: .; V: TRBV20-1; J: TRBJ2-3; D: TRBD2; CDR3: CSASNSGRASDTQYF; DNA: TGCAGTGCTAGTAATAGCGGGAGGGCCAGTGATACGCAGTATTTT
size: .; V: TRBV18; J: TRBJ1-2; D: .; CDR3: CASSPRTTDPYGYTF; DNA: TGTGCCAGCTCACCCCGGACGACAGACCCTTACGGCTACACCTTC
size: .; V: TRBV7-9; J: TRBJ2-1; D: .; CDR3: CASSSSTSIEQFF; DNA: TGTGCCAGCAGCTCCTCGACTTCGATCGAGCAGTTCTTC
size: .; V: TRBV19; J: TRBJ1-5; D: .; CDR3: CASNLMDQPQHF; DNA: TGTGCCAGTAACCTAATGGACCAGCCCCAGCATTTT
size: once; V: TRBV2; J: TRBJ2-5; D: TRBD2; CDR3: CASTGLAGGGTQYF; DNA: TGTGCCAGCACCGGACTAGCGGGAGGGGGGACCCAGTACTTC
size: .; V: TRBV5-6; J: TRBJ2-1; D: TRBD2; CDR3: CASSPLGASGSVEQFF; DNA: TGTGCCAGCAGCCCCCTCGGGGCTAGCGGGAGTGTTGAGCAGTTCTTC
size: .; V: TRBV19; J: TRBJ1-6; D: TRBD1; CDR3: CASSRDRGLEVLSPLHF; DNA: TGTGCCAGTAGTCGGGACAGGGGGCTGGAGGTTCTTTCACCCCTCCACTTT
size: .; V: TRBV28; J: TRBJ1-2; D: TRBD1; CDR3: CASSSGQGYGYTF; DNA: TGTGCCAGCAGCTCGGGACAGGGTTATGGCTACACCTTC
size: .; V: TRBV9; J: TRBJ2-2; D: .; CDR3: CASSIRHSLGDTGELFF; DNA: TGTGCCAGCAGCATACGGCATTCACTGGGGGACACCGGGGAGCTGTTTTTT
size: .; V: TRBV28; J: TRBJ1-3; D: .; CDR3: CASNTYESSGNTIYF; DNA: TGTGCCAGCAATACGTACGAGAGCTCTGGAAACACCATATATTTT
size: .; V: TRBV27; J: TRBJ2-4; D: .; CDR3: CASSLFGSGSLLFEYF; DNA: .
size: .; V: TRBV20-1; J: TRBJ2-1; D: .; CDR3: CRAEGNNEQFF; DNA: TGCAGGGCCGAGGGGAACAATGAGCAGTTCTTC